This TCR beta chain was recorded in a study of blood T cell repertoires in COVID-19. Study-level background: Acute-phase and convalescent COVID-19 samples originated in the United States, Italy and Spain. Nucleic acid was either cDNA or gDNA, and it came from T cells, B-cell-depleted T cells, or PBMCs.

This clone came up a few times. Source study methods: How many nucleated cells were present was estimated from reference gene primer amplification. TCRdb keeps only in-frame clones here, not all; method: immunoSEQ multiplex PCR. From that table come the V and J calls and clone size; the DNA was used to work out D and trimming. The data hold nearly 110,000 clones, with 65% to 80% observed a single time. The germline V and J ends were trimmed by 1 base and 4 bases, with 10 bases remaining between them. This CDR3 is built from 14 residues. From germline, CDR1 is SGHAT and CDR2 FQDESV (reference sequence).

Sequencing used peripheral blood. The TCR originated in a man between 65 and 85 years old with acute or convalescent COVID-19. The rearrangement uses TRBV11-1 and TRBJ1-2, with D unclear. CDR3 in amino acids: CASSLGAQAYGYTF. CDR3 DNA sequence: TGTGCCAGCAGCTTAGGAGCCCAGGCCTATGGCTACACCTTC. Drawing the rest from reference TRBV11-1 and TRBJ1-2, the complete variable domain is EAEVAQSPRYKITEKSQAVAFWCDPISGHATLYWYRQILGQGPELLVQFQDESVVDDSQLPKDRFSAERLKGVDSTLKIQPAELGDSAMYLCASSLGAQAYGYTFGSGTRLTVV.